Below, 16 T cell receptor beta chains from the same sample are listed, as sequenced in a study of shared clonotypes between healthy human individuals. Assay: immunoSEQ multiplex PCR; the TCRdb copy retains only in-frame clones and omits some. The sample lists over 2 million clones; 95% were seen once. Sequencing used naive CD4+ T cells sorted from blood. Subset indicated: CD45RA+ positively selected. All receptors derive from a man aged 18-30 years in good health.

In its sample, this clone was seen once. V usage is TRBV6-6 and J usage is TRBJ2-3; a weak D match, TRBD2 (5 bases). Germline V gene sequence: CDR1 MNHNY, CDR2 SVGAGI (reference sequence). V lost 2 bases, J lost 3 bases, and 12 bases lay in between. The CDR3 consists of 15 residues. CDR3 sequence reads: CASSYEGVSTDTQYF. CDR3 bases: TGTGCCAGCAGTTACGAGGGAGTGAGTACAGATACGCAGTATTTT.

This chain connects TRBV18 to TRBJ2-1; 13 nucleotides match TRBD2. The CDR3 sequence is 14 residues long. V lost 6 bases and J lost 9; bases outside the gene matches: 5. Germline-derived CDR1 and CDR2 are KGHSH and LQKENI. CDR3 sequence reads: CASSRTSGSIEQFF. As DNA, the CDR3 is TGTGCCAGCTCGCGGACTAGCGGGAGTATTGAGCAGTTCTTC.

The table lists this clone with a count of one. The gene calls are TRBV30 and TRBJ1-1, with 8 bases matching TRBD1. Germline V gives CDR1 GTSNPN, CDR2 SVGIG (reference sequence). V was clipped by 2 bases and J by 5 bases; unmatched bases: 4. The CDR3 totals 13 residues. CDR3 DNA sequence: TGTGCCTGGAGTCCAGGGGGCCGGACTGAAGCTTTCTTT. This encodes CAWSPGGRTEAFF.

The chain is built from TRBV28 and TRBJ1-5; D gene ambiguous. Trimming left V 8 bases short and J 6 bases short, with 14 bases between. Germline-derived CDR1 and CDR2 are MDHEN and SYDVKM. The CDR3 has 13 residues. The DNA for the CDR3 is TGTGCCAGCGAGCCCTCACGGGTTCAGCCCCAGCATTTT. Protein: CASEPSRVQPQHF.

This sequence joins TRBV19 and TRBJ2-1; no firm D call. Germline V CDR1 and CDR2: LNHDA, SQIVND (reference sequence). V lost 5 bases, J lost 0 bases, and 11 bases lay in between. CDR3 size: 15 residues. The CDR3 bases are TGTGCCAGTAGTCCTCATTCGAGCTCCTACAATGAGCAGTTCTTC. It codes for CASSPHSSSYNEQFF.

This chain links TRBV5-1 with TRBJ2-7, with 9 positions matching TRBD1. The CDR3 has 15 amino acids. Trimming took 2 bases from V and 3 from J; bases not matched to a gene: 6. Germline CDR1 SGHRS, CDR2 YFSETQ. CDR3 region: CASSFLGQGSYEQYF. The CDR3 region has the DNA TGCGCCAGCAGCTTCCTTGGACAGGGGAGCTACGAGCAGTACTTC.

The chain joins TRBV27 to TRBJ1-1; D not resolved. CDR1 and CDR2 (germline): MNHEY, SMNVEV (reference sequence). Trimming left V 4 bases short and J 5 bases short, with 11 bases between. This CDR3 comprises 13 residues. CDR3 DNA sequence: TGTGCCAGCAGTTCACTGACTGGTACTGAAGCTTTCTTT. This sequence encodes CASSSLTGTEAFF.

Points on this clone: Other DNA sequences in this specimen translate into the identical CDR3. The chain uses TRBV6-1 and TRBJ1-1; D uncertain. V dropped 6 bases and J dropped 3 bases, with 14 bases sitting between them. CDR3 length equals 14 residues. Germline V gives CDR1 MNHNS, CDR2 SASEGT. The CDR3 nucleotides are TGTGCCAGCAGAGAGGTTAGGTGGGACACTGAAGCTTTCTTT. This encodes CASREVRWDTEAFF.

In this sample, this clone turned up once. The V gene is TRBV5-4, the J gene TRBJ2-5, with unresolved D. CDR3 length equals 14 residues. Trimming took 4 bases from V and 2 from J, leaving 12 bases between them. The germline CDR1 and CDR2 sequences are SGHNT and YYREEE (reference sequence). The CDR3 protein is CASSTRPVQETQYF. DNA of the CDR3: TGTGCCAGCAGCACGAGGCCGGTTCAAGAGACCCAGTACTTC.

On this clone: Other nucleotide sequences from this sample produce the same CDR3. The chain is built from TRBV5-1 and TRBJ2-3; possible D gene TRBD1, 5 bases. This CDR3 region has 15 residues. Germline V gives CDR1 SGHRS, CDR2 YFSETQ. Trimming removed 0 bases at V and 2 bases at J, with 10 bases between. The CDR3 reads CASSLAAGSTDTQYF. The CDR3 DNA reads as TGCGCCAGCAGCTTGGCGGCAGGGTCCACAGATACGCAGTATTTT.

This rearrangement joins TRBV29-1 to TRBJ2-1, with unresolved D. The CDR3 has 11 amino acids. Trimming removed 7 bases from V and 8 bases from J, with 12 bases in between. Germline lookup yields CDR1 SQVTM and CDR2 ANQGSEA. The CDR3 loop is CSAQPVYEQFF. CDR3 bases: TGCAGCGCTCAACCCGTCTATGAGCAGTTCTTC.

CDR3 DNA sequence: TGTGCCAGCAGCAGAGAGAACACTGAAGCTTTCTTT. It encodes CASSRENTEAFF. The chain recombines TRBV7-9 with TRBJ1-1; no reliable D call. V lost 5 bases and J lost 1, with 5 bases in between. The germline CDR1 and CDR2 sequences are SEHNR and FQNEAQ (reference sequence). The CDR3 is 12 amino acids.

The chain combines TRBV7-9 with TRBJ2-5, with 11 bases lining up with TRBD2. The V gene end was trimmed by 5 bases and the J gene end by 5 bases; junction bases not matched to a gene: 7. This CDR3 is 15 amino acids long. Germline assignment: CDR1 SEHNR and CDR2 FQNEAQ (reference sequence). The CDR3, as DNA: TGTGCCAGCAGCCTCGTAGCGGGGGGGCTGGAGACCCAGTACTTC. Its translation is CASSLVAGGLETQYF. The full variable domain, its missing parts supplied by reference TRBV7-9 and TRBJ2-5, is DTGVSQNPRHKITKRGQNVTFRCDPISEHNRLYWYRQTLGQGPEFLTYFQNEAQLEKSRLLSDRFSAERPKGSFSTLEIQRTEQGDSAMYLCASSLVAGGLETQYFGPGTRLLVL.

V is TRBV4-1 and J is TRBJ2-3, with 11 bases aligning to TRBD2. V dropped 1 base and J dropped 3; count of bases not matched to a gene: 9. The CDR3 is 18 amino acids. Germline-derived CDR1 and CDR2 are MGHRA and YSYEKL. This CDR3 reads CASSQAGLAGGGTDTQYF. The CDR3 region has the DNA TGCGCCAGCAGCCAAGCGGGGCTAGCGGGAGGTGGTACAGATACGCAGTATTTT.

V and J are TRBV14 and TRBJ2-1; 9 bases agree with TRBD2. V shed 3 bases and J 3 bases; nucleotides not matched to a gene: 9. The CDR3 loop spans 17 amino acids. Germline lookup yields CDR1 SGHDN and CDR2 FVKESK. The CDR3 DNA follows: TGTGCCAGCAGCCATGTAATAGCGGGAGTCGGCTACAATGAGCAGTTCTTC. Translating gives CASSHVIAGVGYNEQFF.

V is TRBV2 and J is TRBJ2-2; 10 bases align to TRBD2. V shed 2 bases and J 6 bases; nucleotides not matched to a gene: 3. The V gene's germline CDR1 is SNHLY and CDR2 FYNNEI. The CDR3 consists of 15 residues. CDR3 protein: CASSELAGVAGELFF. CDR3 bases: TGTGCCAGCAGTGAACTAGCGGGAGTGGCCGGGGAGCTGTTTTTT.